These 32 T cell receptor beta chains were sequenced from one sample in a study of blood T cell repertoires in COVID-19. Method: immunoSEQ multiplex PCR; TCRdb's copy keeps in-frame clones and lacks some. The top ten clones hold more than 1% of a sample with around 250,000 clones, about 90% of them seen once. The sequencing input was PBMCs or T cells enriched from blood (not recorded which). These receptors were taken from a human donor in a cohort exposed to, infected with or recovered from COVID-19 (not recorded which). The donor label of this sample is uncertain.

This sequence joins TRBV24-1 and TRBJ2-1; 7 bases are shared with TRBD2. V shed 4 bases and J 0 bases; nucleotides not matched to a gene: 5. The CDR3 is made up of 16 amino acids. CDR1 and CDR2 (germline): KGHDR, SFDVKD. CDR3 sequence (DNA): TGTGCCACCAGTGAGTCTAGCGGCGGCTCCTACAATGAGCAGTTCTTC. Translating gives CATSESSGGSYNEQFF.

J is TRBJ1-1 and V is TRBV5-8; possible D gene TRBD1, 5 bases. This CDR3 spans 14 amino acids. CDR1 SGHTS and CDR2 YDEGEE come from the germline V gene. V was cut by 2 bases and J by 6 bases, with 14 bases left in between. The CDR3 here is CASSFGGIKAEAFF. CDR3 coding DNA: TGTGCCAGCAGCTTCGGGGGGATAAAAGCTGAAGCTTTCTTT.

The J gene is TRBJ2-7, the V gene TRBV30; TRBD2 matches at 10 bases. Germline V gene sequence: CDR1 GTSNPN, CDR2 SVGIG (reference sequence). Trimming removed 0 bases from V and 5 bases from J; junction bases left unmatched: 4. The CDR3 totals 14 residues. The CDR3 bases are TGTGCCTGGAGTGTAGTAGCGGGGGGCCACGAGCAGTACTTC. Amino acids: CAWSVVAGGHEQYF.

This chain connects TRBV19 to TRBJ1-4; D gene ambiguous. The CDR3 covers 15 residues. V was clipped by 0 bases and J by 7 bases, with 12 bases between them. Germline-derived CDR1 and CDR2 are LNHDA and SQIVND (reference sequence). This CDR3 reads CASSIDGPRGEKLFF. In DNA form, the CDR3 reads TGTGCCAGTAGTATAGATGGCCCCCGGGGTGAAAAACTGTTTTTT.

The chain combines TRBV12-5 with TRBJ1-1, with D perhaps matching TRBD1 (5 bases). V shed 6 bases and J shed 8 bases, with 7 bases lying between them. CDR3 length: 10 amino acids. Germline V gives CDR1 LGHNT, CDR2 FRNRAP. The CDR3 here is CASGQAEAFF. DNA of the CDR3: TGTGCTAGTGGACAGGCCGAAGCTTTCTTT.

The CDR3 protein is CASKRTGLYEQYF. The CDR3 nucleotides are TGCGCCAGCAAGAGGACAGGACTCTACGAGCAGTACTTC. This chain uses TRBV5-1 with TRBJ2-7; 7 nucleotides match TRBD1. Germline V gene sequence: CDR1 SGHRS, CDR2 YFSETQ. V lost 6 bases, J lost 3 bases, and 6 bases stayed unmatched. There are 13 residues in the CDR3.

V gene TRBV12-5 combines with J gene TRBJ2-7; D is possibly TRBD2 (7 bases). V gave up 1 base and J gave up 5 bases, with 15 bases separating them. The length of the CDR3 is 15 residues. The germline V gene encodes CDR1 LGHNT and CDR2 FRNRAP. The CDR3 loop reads CASGLAGGHENEQYF. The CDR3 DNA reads TGTGCTAGTGGTTTGGCCGGGGGGCACGAGAACGAGCAGTACTTC. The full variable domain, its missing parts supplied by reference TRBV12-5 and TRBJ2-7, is DARVTQTPRHKVTEMGQEVTMRCQPILGHNTVFWYRQTMMQGLELLAYFRNRAPLDDSGMPKDRFSAEMPDATLATLKIQPSEPRDSAVYFCASGLAGGHENEQYFGPGTRLTVT.

The CDR3 sequence is CASSSAPLAGGRNEQFF. The CDR3 DNA follows: TGTGCCAGCAGCTCAGCCCCACTAGCGGGGGGGCGCAATGAGCAGTTCTTC. The V gene is TRBV11-2, the J gene TRBJ2-1; 13 nucleotides agree with TRBD2. Unmatched junction bases numbered 9, after V lost 4 bases and J lost 6 bases. CDR1 is SGHAT, CDR2 FQNNGV, per germline. The CDR3 contains 17 residues. The variable domain in full, with the rest retrieved from reference TRBV11-2 and TRBJ2-1, is EAGVAQSPRYKIIEKRQSVAFWCNPISGHATLYWYQQILGQGPKLLIQFQNNGVVDDSQLPKDRFSAERLKGVDSTLKIQPAKLEDSAVYLCASSSAPLAGGRNEQFFGPGTRLTVL.

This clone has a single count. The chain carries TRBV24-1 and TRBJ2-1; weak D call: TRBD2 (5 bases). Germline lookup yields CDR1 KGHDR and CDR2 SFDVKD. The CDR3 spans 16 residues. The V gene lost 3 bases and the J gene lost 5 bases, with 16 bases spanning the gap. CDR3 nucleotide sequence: TGTGCCACCAGTGATCCGCGCCGGACTGATGACAATGAGCAGTTCTTC. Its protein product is CATSDPRRTDDNEQFF.

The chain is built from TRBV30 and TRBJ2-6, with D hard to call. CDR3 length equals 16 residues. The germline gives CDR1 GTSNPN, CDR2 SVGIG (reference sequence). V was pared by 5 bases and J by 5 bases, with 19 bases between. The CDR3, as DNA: TGTGCCTGGCCTATCATGCGTCAAAGTCGGGCCAACGTCCTGACTTTC. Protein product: CAWPIMRQSRANVLTF.

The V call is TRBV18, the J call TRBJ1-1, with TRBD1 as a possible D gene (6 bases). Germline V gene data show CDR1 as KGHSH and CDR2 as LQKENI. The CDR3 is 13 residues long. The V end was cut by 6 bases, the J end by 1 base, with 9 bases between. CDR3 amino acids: CASSTGQNTEAFF. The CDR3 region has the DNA TGTGCCAGCTCCACAGGGCAGAACACTGAAGCTTTCTTT.

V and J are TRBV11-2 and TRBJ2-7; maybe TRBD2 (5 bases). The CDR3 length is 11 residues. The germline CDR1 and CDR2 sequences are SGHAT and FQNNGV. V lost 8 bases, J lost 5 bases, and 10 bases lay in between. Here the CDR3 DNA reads TGTGCCAGCCGCGGGCGGGACGAGCAGTACTTC. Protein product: CASRGRDEQYF.

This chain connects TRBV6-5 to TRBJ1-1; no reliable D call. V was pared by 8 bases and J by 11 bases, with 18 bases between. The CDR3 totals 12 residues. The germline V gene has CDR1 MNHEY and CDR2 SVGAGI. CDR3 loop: CASRLGRELAFF. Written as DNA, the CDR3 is TGTGCCAGCCGATTAGGACGGGAGCTCGCTTTCTTT.

CDR3 coding DNA: TGTGCCAGCAGCCGGGACAGCCGGGCGGGGAGGTATGGCTACACCTTC. Translating gives CASSRDSRAGRYGYTF. The chain employs TRBV3-1 (or the pseudogene TRBV3-2) and TRBJ1-2, with 7 positions matching TRBD1. Looked up from germline, CDR1 is LGHDT and CDR2 is YNNKEL (reference sequence). This CDR3 is built from 16 residues. Unmatched junction bases numbered 13, after V lost 4 bases and J lost 5 bases.

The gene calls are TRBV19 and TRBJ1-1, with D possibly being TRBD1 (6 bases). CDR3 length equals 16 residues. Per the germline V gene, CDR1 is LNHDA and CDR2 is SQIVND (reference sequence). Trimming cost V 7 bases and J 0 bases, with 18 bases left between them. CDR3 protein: CASTPGTPLMNTEAFF. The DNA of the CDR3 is TGTGCCAGTACCCCCGGGACACCTCTTATGAACACTGAAGCTTTCTTT.

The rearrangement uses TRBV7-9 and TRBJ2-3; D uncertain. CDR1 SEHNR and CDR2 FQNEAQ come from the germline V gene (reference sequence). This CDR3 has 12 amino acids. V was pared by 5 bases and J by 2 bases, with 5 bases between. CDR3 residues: CASSGSTDTQYF. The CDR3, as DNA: TGTGCCAGCAGCGGCTCCACAGATACGCAGTATTTT.

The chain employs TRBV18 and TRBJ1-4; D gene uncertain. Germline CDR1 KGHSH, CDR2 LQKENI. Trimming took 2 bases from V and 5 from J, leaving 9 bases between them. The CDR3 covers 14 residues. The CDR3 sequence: CASSPTTSNEKLFF. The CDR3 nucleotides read TGTGCCAGCTCACCAACGACTTCAAATGAAAAACTGTTTTTT.

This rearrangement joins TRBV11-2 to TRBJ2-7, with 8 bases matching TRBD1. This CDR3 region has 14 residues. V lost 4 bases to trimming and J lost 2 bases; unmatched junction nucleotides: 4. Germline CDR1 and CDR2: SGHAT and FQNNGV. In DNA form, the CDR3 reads TGTGCCAGCAGCTGGGACAGGACGACCTACGAGCAGTACTTC. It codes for CASSWDRTTYEQYF. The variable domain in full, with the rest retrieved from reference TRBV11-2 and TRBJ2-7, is EAGVAQSPRYKIIEKRQSVAFWCNPISGHATLYWYQQILGQGPKLLIQFQNNGVVDDSQLPKDRFSAERLKGVDSTLKIQPAKLEDSAVYLCASSWDRTTYEQYFGPGTRLTVT.

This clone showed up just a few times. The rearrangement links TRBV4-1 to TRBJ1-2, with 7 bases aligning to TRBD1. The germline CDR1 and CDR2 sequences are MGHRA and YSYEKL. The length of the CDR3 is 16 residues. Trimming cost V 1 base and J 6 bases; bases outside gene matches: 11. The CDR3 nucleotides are TGCGCCAGCAGCCAAGCCCCCCTAAGGGGGCTGGATGGCTACACCTTC. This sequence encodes CASSQAPLRGLDGYTF.

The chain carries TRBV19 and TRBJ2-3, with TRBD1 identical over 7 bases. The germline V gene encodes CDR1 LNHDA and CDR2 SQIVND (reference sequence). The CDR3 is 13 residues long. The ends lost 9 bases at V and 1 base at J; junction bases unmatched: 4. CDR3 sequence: CASRDRGTDTQYF. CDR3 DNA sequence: TGTGCCAGCCGAGACAGGGGCACAGATACGCAGTATTTT.

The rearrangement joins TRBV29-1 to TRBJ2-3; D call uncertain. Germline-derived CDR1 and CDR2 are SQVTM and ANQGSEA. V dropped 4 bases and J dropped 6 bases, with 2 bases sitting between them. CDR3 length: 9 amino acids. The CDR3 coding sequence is TGCAGCGTTGCTGATACGCAGTATTTT. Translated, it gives CSVADTQYF.

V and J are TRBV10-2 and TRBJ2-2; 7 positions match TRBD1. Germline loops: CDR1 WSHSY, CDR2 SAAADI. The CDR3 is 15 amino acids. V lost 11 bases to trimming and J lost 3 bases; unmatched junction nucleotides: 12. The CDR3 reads CACLPTGADTGELFF. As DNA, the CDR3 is TGCGCCTGCTTACCCACAGGGGCGGACACCGGGGAGCTGTTTTTT.

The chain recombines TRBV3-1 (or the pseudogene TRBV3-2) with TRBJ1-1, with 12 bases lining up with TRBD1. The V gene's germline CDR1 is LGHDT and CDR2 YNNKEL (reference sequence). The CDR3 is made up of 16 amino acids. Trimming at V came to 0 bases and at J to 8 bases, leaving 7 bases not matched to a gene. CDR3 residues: CASSQDEGTGGREAFF. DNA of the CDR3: TGTGCCAGCAGCCAAGATGAAGGGACAGGGGGCCGGGAAGCTTTCTTT.

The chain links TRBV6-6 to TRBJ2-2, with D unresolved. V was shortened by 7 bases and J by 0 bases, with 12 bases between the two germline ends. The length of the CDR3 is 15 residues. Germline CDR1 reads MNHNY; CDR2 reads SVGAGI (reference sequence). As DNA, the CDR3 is TGTGCCAGCAACCGGCAGGCAACGAACACCGGGGAGCTGTTTTTT. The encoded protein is CASNRQATNTGELFF.

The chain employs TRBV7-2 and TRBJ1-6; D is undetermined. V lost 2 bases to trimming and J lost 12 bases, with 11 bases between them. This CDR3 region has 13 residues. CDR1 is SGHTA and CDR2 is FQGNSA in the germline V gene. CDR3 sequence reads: CASSLQSVEPLHF. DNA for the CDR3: TGTGCCAGCAGCTTACAGTCAGTTGAACCCCTCCACTTT.

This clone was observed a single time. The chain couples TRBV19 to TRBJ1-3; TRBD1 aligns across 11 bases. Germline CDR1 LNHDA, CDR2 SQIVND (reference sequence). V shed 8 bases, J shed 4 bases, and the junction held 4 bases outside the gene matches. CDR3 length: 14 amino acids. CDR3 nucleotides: TGTGCCAGTGGACAGGGGGCGCGGGGAAACACCATATATTTT. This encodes CASGQGARGNTIYF. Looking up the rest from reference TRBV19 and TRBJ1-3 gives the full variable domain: DGGITQSPKYLFRKEGQNVTLSCEQNLNHDAMYWYRQDPGQGLRLIYYSQIVNDFQKGDIAEGYSVSREKKESFPLTVTSAQKNPTAFYLCASGQGARGNTIYFGEGSWLTVV.

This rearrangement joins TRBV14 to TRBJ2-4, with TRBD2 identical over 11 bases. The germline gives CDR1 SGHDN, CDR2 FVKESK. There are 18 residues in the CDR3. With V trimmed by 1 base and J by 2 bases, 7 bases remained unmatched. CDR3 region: CASSQATSGVRPKNIQYF. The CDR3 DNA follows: TGTGCCAGCAGCCAAGCGACTAGCGGGGTGAGGCCCAAAAACATTCAGTACTTC.

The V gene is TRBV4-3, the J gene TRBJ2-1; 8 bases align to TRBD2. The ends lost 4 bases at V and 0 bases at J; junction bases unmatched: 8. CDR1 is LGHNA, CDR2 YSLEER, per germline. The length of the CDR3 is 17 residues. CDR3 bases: TGCGCCAGCAGCCCGCGGACTAGCTTAAGCTCCTACAATGAGCAGTTCTTC. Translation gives CASSPRTSLSSYNEQFF.

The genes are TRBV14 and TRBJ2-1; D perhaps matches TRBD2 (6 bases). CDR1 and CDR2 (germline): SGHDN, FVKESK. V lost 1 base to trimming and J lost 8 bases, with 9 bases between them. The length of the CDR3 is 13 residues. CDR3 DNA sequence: TGTGCCAGCAGCCAAGGCGGGATATATGAGCAGTTCTTC. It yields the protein CASSQGGIYEQFF.

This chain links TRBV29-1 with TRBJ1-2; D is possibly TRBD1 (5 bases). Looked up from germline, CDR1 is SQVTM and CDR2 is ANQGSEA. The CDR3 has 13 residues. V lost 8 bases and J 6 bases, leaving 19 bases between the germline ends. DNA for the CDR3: TGCAGCTCAAAAGCCCCAGGGAATGATGGCTACACCTTC. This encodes CSSKAPGNDGYTF. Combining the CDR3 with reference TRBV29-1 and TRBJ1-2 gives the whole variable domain SAVISQKPSRDICQRGTSLTIQCQVDSQVTMMFWYRQQPGQSLTLIATANQGSEATYESGFVIDKFPISRPNLTFSTLTVSNMSPEDSSIYLCSSKAPGNDGYTFGSGTRLTVV.

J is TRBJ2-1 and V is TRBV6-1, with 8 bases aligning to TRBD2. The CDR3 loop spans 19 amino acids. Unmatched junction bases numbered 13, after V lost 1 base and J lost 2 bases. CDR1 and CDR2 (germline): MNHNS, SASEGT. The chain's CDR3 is CASSEEGQGKRGTYNEQFF. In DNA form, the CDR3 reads TGTGCCAGCAGTGAAGAGGGACAAGGGAAGCGGGGGACCTACAATGAGCAGTTCTTC.

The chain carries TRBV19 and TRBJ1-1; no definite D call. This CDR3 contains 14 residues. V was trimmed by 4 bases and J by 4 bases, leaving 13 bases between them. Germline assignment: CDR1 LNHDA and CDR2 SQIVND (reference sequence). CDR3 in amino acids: CASSRTQSATEAFF. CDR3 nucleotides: TGTGCCAGTAGTAGAACACAGTCGGCCACTGAAGCTTTCTTT.